This is a list of T cell receptor beta chains from one sample in a study of blood T cell repertoires in COVID-19. Only in-frame clones appear in the TCRdb table, and some are missing; sequencing was by immunoSEQ multiplex PCR. The table records 35,000 to 45,000 clones, more than 65% of them present only once. The material sequenced was peripheral blood. These receptor sequences come from a man at least 80 years old with acute or convalescent COVID-19. The CDR3 runs from the conserved cysteine through the conserved F or W. A D gene is named only where the DNA matches it firmly. Size is omitted from some rows. Given values are once, few, many or a class for expanded clones.

CDR3nt: TGTGCCAGCAGCGCACAGGGTACCTCCGCTTTCTTT
CDR3aa: CASSAQGTSAFF
j_gene: TRBJ1-1
d_gene: -
abundance: -
v_gene: TRBV9

CDR3nt: TGTGCCAGCAGCTTATCGGAATGGAGGTTCTACGAGCAGTACTTC
CDR3aa: CASSLSEWRFYEQYF
j_gene: TRBJ2-7
d_gene: -
abundance: -
v_gene: TRBV11-3

CDR3nt: TGTGCCAGCAGGGTGGAGGATGCGAACACCGGGGAGCTGTTTTTT
CDR3aa: CASRVEDANTGELFF
j_gene: TRBJ2-2
d_gene: -
abundance: many
v_gene: TRBV28

CDR3nt: TGTGCCAGCAGCTTAACACAACTAGCAATCCTCGAGCAGTACTTC
CDR3aa: CASSLTQLAILEQYF
j_gene: TRBJ2-7
d_gene: -
abundance: -
v_gene: TRBV7-2

CDR3nt: TGTGCCAGCAGCCGAGGACAGGCCTTTGGCGACGAGCAGTACTTC
CDR3aa: CASSRGQAFGDEQYF
j_gene: TRBJ2-7
d_gene: TRBD1
abundance: -
v_gene: TRBV7-9

CDR3nt: TGTGCCAGCAGCTTATGGGGGGGAACAGATACGCAGTATTTT
CDR3aa: CASSLWGGTDTQYF
j_gene: TRBJ2-3
d_gene: TRBD2
abundance: once
v_gene: TRBV7-2

CDR3nt: TGTGCCAGCGGGGACAGGAGCTCCTATAATTCACCCCTCCACTTT
CDR3aa: CASGDRSSYNSPLHF
j_gene: TRBJ1-6
d_gene: TRBD1
abundance: -
v_gene: TRBV6-5

CDR3nt: TGTGCCAGCAGTCTCCTCGGGACTAGAAGAGGCTACGAGCAGTACTTC
CDR3aa: CASSLLGTRRGYEQYF
j_gene: TRBJ2-7
d_gene: TRBD2
abundance: -
v_gene: TRBV27

CDR3nt: TGTGCCAGCAGCGCACAGGTCTTGACCACTGAAGCTTTCTTT
CDR3aa: CASSAQVLTTEAFF
j_gene: TRBJ1-1
d_gene: -
abundance: -
v_gene: TRBV9

CDR3nt: TGTGCCACCCAGCTGGGCCGGGGAGATACGCAGTATTTT
CDR3aa: CATQLGRGDTQYF
j_gene: TRBJ2-3
d_gene: -
abundance: once
v_gene: TRBV6-5

CDR3nt: TGTGCCAGCAGCTTCGGGGGGAACACCGGGGAGCTGTTTTTT
CDR3aa: CASSFGGNTGELFF
j_gene: TRBJ2-2
d_gene: -
abundance: few
v_gene: TRBV7-2

CDR3nt: TGTGCCAGCAGAGGACAGACGAATCAGCCCCAGCATTTT
CDR3aa: CASRGQTNQPQHF
j_gene: TRBJ1-5
d_gene: -
abundance: few
v_gene: TRBV28

CDR3nt: TGTGCCAGCAGTCTGGAGGGCAGGGGGCCCTACGAGCAGTACTTC
CDR3aa: CASSLEGRGPYEQYF
j_gene: TRBJ2-7
d_gene: TRBD1
abundance: -
v_gene: TRBV5-6

CDR3nt: TGTGCCAGCTCACCAACGTTCCCTCGAACAGGGAGGGTCACCGGGGAGCTGTTTTTT
CDR3aa: CASSPTFPRTGRVTGELFF
j_gene: TRBJ2-2
d_gene: -
abundance: -
v_gene: TRBV18

CDR3nt: TGTGCCAGCAGCCCTAATGCCGAGCAGTACTTC
CDR3aa: CASSPNAEQYF
j_gene: TRBJ2-7
d_gene: -
abundance: -
v_gene: TRBV28

CDR3nt: TGTGCCAGCAGCTCCTACCTTGGTAGATCCTACGAGCAGTACTTC
CDR3aa: CASSSYLGRSYEQYF
j_gene: TRBJ2-7
d_gene: -
abundance: -
v_gene: TRBV3-1/TRBV3-2

CDR3nt: TGTGCCATCAGTGAGGGAAGGAGCTCTGGAAACACCATATATTTT
CDR3aa: CAISEGRSSGNTIYF
j_gene: TRBJ1-3
d_gene: -
abundance: -
v_gene: TRBV10-3

CDR3nt: TGTGCCAGCAGTTTCAGGGGAATGGGTGGAAACACCATATATTTT
CDR3aa: CASSFRGMGGNTIYF
j_gene: TRBJ1-3
d_gene: -
abundance: -
v_gene: TRBV28

CDR3nt: TGTGCCAGCAGCCGACGGGACAAAGCCACTGAAGCTTTCTTT
CDR3aa: CASSRRDKATEAFF
j_gene: TRBJ1-1
d_gene: -
abundance: -
v_gene: TRBV3-1/TRBV3-2

CDR3nt: TGTGCCAGCAGCCAAGGGCGCTCCCTAGTGACCCAGTACTTC
CDR3aa: CASSQGRSLVTQYF
j_gene: TRBJ2-5
d_gene: -
abundance: -
v_gene: TRBV3-1/TRBV3-2

CDR3nt: TGTGCCAGCAGCCGACCCGGTGTCAGCGGGAGCTCCTACGAGCAGTACTTC
CDR3aa: CASSRPGVSGSSYEQYF
j_gene: TRBJ2-7
d_gene: TRBD2
abundance: -
v_gene: TRBV28

CDR3nt: TGTGCCAGTAGTCGGAGAGGGCGCGGAGATACGCAGTATTTT
CDR3aa: CASSRRGRGDTQYF
j_gene: TRBJ2-3
d_gene: -
abundance: -
v_gene: TRBV19

CDR3nt: TGTGCCAGCAGCCCATCTTTAGCGGGAGGGCCGCAGACCCAGTACTTC
CDR3aa: CASSPSLAGGPQTQYF
j_gene: TRBJ2-5
d_gene: TRBD2
abundance: -
v_gene: TRBV7-6

CDR3nt: TGTGCCTGGAGTGGGGGCACAAAAGAGACCCAGTACTTC
CDR3aa: CAWSGGTKETQYF
j_gene: TRBJ2-5
d_gene: -
abundance: -
v_gene: TRBV30

CDR3nt: TGTGCCAGCACAAAGAGTTGGAATCAGCCCCAGCATTTT
CDR3aa: CASTKSWNQPQHF
j_gene: TRBJ1-5
d_gene: -
abundance: few
v_gene: TRBV28

CDR3nt: TGTGCCAGCACCCCACAGTATACGAACACTGAAGCTTTCTTT
CDR3aa: CASTPQYTNTEAFF
j_gene: TRBJ1-1
d_gene: -
abundance: -
v_gene: TRBV2

CDR3nt: TGTGCCAGCAGCTGGGCGGGACTAGCGGGAGCCCACGAGCAGTACTTC
CDR3aa: CASSWAGLAGAHEQYF
j_gene: TRBJ2-7
d_gene: TRBD2
abundance: once
v_gene: TRBV5-5

CDR3nt: TGTGCCTGGAGTGTACTTGAGATAGCGGGAGGCCTGTCCTCGGGGGAGACCCAGTACTTC
CDR3aa: CAWSVLEIAGGLSSGETQYF
j_gene: TRBJ2-5
d_gene: TRBD2
abundance: -
v_gene: TRBV30

CDR3nt: TGTGCCAGCAGCCTCCTAGCGGGACCCTCCGAGCAGTACTTC
CDR3aa: CASSLLAGPSEQYF
j_gene: TRBJ2-7
d_gene: TRBD2
abundance: -
v_gene: TRBV27

CDR3nt: TGTGCCAGCAGGTGGACTAGCGGGAGGGCCAATGAGCAGTTCTTC
CDR3aa: CASRWTSGRANEQFF
j_gene: TRBJ2-1
d_gene: TRBD2
abundance: -
v_gene: TRBV6-5

CDR3nt: TGTGCCAGTGGGCGACAGGGGACGGTCTATGGCTACACCTTC
CDR3aa: CASGRQGTVYGYTF
j_gene: TRBJ1-2
d_gene: TRBD1
abundance: -
v_gene: TRBV19

CDR3nt: TGTGCCAGCACGGACAGGGTGAACACTGAAGCTTTCTTT
CDR3aa: CASTDRVNTEAFF
j_gene: TRBJ1-1
d_gene: TRBD1
abundance: -
v_gene: TRBV7-9

CDR3nt: TGTGCCAGCAGTGGGGACAGGGGCTATTCACCCCTCCACTTT
CDR3aa: CASSGDRGYSPLHF
j_gene: TRBJ1-6
d_gene: TRBD1
abundance: -
v_gene: TRBV25-1

CDR3nt: TGTGCCAGCACTAGGACAGGAGTTAATGAAAAACTGTTTTTT
CDR3aa: CASTRTGVNEKLFF
j_gene: TRBJ1-4
d_gene: TRBD1
abundance: few
v_gene: TRBV7-8

CDR3nt: TGTGCCATCAGTTCCTCAGGGGAAATGAACTATGGCTACACCTTC
CDR3aa: CAISSSGEMNYGYTF
j_gene: TRBJ1-2
d_gene: -
abundance: -
v_gene: TRBV10-3

CDR3nt: TGTGCCAGCAGCAGGGGTTCCGGTCAGCCCCAGCATTTT
CDR3aa: CASSRGSGQPQHF
j_gene: TRBJ1-5
d_gene: -
abundance: -
v_gene: TRBV6-6

CDR3nt: TGCGCCAGTCCCTGGGCCAGGGGAACCGGGGAGCTGTTTTTT
CDR3aa: CASPWARGTGELFF
j_gene: TRBJ2-2
d_gene: -
abundance: -
v_gene: TRBV4-1

CDR3nt: TGTGCCAGCAGCTACCCTGTGAATACGCAGTATTTT
CDR3aa: CASSYPVNTQYF
j_gene: TRBJ2-3
d_gene: -
abundance: -
v_gene: TRBV28

CDR3nt: TGTGCCAGCAGCGCTAGAGCCGGCTATGGCTACACCTTC
CDR3aa: CASSARAGYGYTF
j_gene: TRBJ1-2
d_gene: -
abundance: -
v_gene: TRBV9

CDR3nt: TGTGCCAGCAGTCGACTGAACACCGGGGAGCTGTTTTTT
CDR3aa: CASSRLNTGELFF
j_gene: TRBJ2-2
d_gene: -
abundance: few
v_gene: TRBV27

CDR3nt: TGTGCCTGGAAGTGGGCCTCCTACAATGAGCAGTTCTTC
CDR3aa: CAWKWASYNEQFF
j_gene: TRBJ2-1
d_gene: -
abundance: -
v_gene: TRBV30

CDR3nt: TGTGCCAGCAGCCAAGATCTCACAGGGGAAGGAAACACCATATATTTT
CDR3aa: CASSQDLTGEGNTIYF
j_gene: TRBJ1-3
d_gene: TRBD1
abundance: few
v_gene: TRBV3-1/TRBV3-2

CDR3nt: TGTGCCAGTAGCCTCCGACAGGGGACCGAGCAGTACTTC
CDR3aa: CASSLRQGTEQYF
j_gene: TRBJ2-7
d_gene: TRBD1
abundance: -
v_gene: TRBV19

CDR3nt: TGTGCCAGCGGGCAGGGGAGAACCTACGAGCAGTACTTC
CDR3aa: CASGQGRTYEQYF
j_gene: TRBJ2-7
d_gene: -
abundance: few
v_gene: TRBV6-5

CDR3nt: TGTGCCAGCAGTTCCTCCGGGACAGGGGCCAACGTCCTGACTTTC
CDR3aa: CASSSSGTGANVLTF
j_gene: TRBJ2-6
d_gene: -
abundance: -
v_gene: TRBV28

CDR3nt: TGCAGCGTTGCCGGGACAGTCAATCAGCCCCAGCATTTT
CDR3aa: CSVAGTVNQPQHF
j_gene: TRBJ1-5
d_gene: TRBD1
abundance: once
v_gene: TRBV29-1

CDR3nt: TGCAGCACCGGCGGTCTGAGGACTAGCGGGCGATACAATGAGCAGTTCTTC
CDR3aa: CSTGGLRTSGRYNEQFF
j_gene: TRBJ2-1
d_gene: TRBD2
abundance: -
v_gene: TRBV29-1

CDR3nt: TGTGCCAGCAGTGAAGCACCGAGCACCCCGCTGACAGGGCGGGATAGCAATCAGCCCCAGCATTTT
CDR3aa: CASSEAPSTPLTGRDSNQPQHF
j_gene: TRBJ1-5
d_gene: TRBD1
abundance: -
v_gene: TRBV6-1

CDR3nt: TGTGCCTCCATCGACCTAGCGGGAGCCCCAGATACGCAGTATTTT
CDR3aa: CASIDLAGAPDTQYF
j_gene: TRBJ2-3
d_gene: TRBD2
abundance: -
v_gene: TRBV6-5

CDR3nt: TGCGCCAGCAGCCCGCGGACAGGGGGCAATCAGCCCCAGCATTTT
CDR3aa: CASSPRTGGNQPQHF
j_gene: TRBJ1-5
d_gene: TRBD1
abundance: few
v_gene: TRBV5-1

CDR3nt: TGTGCCAGTAGGGAGGGGACCACTAGCACAGATACGCAGTATTTT
CDR3aa: CASREGTTSTDTQYF
j_gene: TRBJ2-3
d_gene: -
abundance: -
v_gene: TRBV19

CDR3nt: TGTGCCAGCAGTTCCCTTAGCGGGAAGACCCAAGAGACCCAGTACTTC
CDR3aa: CASSSLSGKTQETQYF
j_gene: TRBJ2-5
d_gene: TRBD2
abundance: -
v_gene: TRBV28

CDR3nt: TGTGCCAGCAGTCCCAGGGTCACTGAAGCTTTCTTT
CDR3aa: CASSPRVTEAFF
j_gene: TRBJ1-1
d_gene: -
abundance: -
v_gene: TRBV28

CDR3nt: TGTGCCAGCAGCTTGAGTCCGTTCAGGGGCCAAACCTACGAGCAGTACTTC
CDR3aa: CASSLSPFRGQTYEQYF
j_gene: TRBJ2-7
d_gene: -
abundance: -
v_gene: TRBV5-4

CDR3nt: TGTGCCAGCAGTGTGGCTAGCGGGAGTCTCGGGGAGACCCAGTACTTC
CDR3aa: CASSVASGSLGETQYF
j_gene: TRBJ2-5
d_gene: TRBD2
abundance: -
v_gene: TRBV2

CDR3nt: TGTGCCAGCAGCCAAGGCGATGAGCAGTTCTTC
CDR3aa: CASSQGDEQFF
j_gene: TRBJ2-1
d_gene: -
abundance: -
v_gene: TRBV4-2